This T cell receptor (beta chain) was sequenced in a study of OX40 agonist ivuxolimab in advanced cancers. Study as a whole: Administration of intravenous ivuxolimab to patients occurred every 2 weeks at 0.01 to 10 mg/kg. General study points: Average numbers of expanded clones were greater in CD8+ T cells than in CD4+.

Trimming took off 7 bases at V and 6 bases at J, with 10 bases between the two ends. The CDR3 spans 11 residues. CDR1 is GTSNPN, CDR2 SVGIG, per germline (reference sequence). Remarks on this clone: The antigen is not known.

A history of autoimmune disease or systemic immunosuppression excluded patients. With baseline, cycle 4 day 1, and cycle 7 day 1 as timepoints, blood was sampled. TCRdb's table, derived via immunoSEQ multiplex PCR, lists solely in-frame clones and lacks some. The data contain tens of thousands of clones, 75% to 90% of them singletons. The TCR was taken from an adult with an advanced solid tumor such as melanoma, head and neck, liver or kidney cancer. The V gene is TRBV30, the J gene TRBJ2-1; D is unresolved. The source material was CD4+ or CD8+ T cells sorted from blood, sampled in a trial of the OX40 agonist ivuxolimab. CDR3 sequence reads: CASQAVNEQFF. The CDR3 DNA sequence: TGTGCCTCTCAGGCCGTCAATGAGCAGTTCTTC. Filled out from reference TRBV30 and TRBJ2-1, the complete variable domain reads SQTIHQWPATLVQPVGSPLSLECTVEGTSNPNLYWYRQAAGRGLQLLFYSVGIGQISSEVPQNLSASRPQDRQFILSSKKLLLSDSGFYLCASQAVNEQFFGPGTRLTVL.